The 9 T cell receptor beta chains in this list originate from one sample, sequenced in a study of cytomegalovirus exposure and HLA in healthy donors. The PCR ran on 60 Vbeta and 13 Jbeta primers. Some clones are missing from TCRdb's copy, which holds only in-frame ones; the method was immunoSEQ multiplex PCR. The sample includes 110,000 or so clones, roughly 87% of them seen just once. The sample consisted of PBMCs. The source is a woman aged 18-35 years in good health and CMV-seronegative.

The sample holds one count of this clone. V and J are TRBV5-4 and TRBJ1-2; maybe TRBD1 (6 bases). CDR3 length: 13 amino acids. V was pared by 4 bases and J by 4 bases, with 11 bases between. Per the germline V gene, CDR1 is SGHNT and CDR2 is YYREEE (reference sequence). The CDR3 region is CASSLDSLYGYTF. The CDR3 coding sequence is TGTGCCAGCAGCCTGGACAGTCTCTATGGCTACACCTTC.

This clone has more than one count but fewer than ten. The chain has TRBV19 and TRBJ2-2; a weak D match, TRBD2 (6 bases). Trimming removed 7 bases from V and 1 base from J, with 19 bases in between. The CDR3 sequence is 17 residues long. Germline CDR1 is LNHDA and CDR2 is SQIVND (reference sequence). The CDR3 here is CASTRTPTSWNTGELFF. CDR3 sequence (DNA): TGTGCCAGTACCCGTACCCCTACTAGCTGGAACACCGGGGAGCTGTTTTTT.

This sequence joins TRBV11-3 and TRBJ2-7; tentative D call: TRBD2 (6 bases). V gave up 1 base and J gave up 2 bases, with 15 bases separating them. CDR3 size: 16 residues. CDR1 and CDR2 (germline): SGHNT, YENEEA. The CDR3 nucleotides read TGTGCCAGCAGCTTAGGAGGAGCGCGGGGCCCCTACGAGCAGTACTTC. Its protein product is CASSLGGARGPYEQYF.

Turning to this clone: The junction differs from germline at one of its ends, possibly a read error. This sequence joins TRBV4-1 and TRBJ1-5; D remains unclear. There are 16 residues in the CDR3. CDR1 MGHRA and CDR2 YSYEKL come from the germline V gene. For the CDR3, the DNA is TGCGCCAGCAGCACTAGAGCTCTGGACGCAAATCGGCCCCAGCGTTTT. It yields the protein CASSTRALDANRPQRF.

The rearrangement uses TRBV6-6 and TRBJ1-2; D might be TRBD1 (5 bases). V was clipped by 8 bases and J by 4 bases, with 17 bases between them. The CDR3 is made up of 14 amino acids. The V gene's germline CDR1 is MNHNY and CDR2 SVGAGI (reference sequence). The CDR3 reads CASSSLGGGYGYTF. CDR3 nucleotides: TGTGCCAGCTCCTCCCTCGGGGGAGGCTATGGCTACACCTTC.

The table lists this clone with a count of one. The CDR3 region is CASVGPQGRQYF. In DNA form, the CDR3 reads TGTGCCAGCGTAGGACCCCAGGGGAGGCAGTACTTC. The V and J genes are TRBV6-1 and TRBJ2-7, with D tentatively TRBD1 (6 bases). This CDR3 spans 12 amino acids. Trimming stripped 8 bases from V and 9 bases from J, with 17 bases between. CDR1 and CDR2 from the germline V gene are MNHNS and SASEGT.

This chain's CDR3 is CASSRSPGGYSNQPQHF. The DNA of the CDR3 is TGTGCCAGCTCACGGTCACCAGGGGGATATAGCAATCAGCCCCAGCATTTT. V usage is TRBV18 and J usage is TRBJ1-5, with TRBD1 matching over 7 bases. V was pared by 4 bases and J by 0 bases, with 9 bases of the junction left unmatched. The CDR3 consists of 17 residues. Germline loops: CDR1 KGHSH, CDR2 LQKENI.

The rearrangement links TRBV27 to TRBJ2-3; 10 nucleotides line up with TRBD1. Looked up from germline, CDR1 is MNHEY and CDR2 is SMNVEV (reference sequence). The junction had 6 bases not matched to a gene; V was cut back by 2 bases and J by 4 bases. The CDR3 is 16 amino acids. In DNA form, the CDR3 reads TGTGCCAGCAGTTTAGGAGGGACAGGGGTTTCAGATACGCAGTATTTT. Translating gives CASSLGGTGVSDTQYF.

The rearrangement links TRBV5-1 to TRBJ1-2, with D possibly TRBD1 on 5 matching bases. The CDR3 totals 16 residues. Trimming left V 0 bases short and J 1 base short, with 13 bases between. Germline V CDR1 and CDR2: SGHRS, YFSETQ. The CDR3 loop is CASSLAGGRVNYGYTF. In DNA form, the CDR3 reads TGCGCCAGCAGCTTGGCCGGGGGGAGAGTTAACTATGGCTACACCTTC.